Shown below are 30 T cell receptor beta chains from a single sample sequenced in a study of Ad26.COV2.S vaccination and SARS-CoV-2 variants. Only in-frame clones appear in the TCRdb table, and some are missing; sequencing was by immunoSEQ multiplex PCR. The data show 75,000 to 100,000 clones, approximately 82% seen once. The material was peripheral blood, obtained after recovery from COVID-19. These receptors all come from a human donor who had recovered from COVID-19.

The V call is TRBV7-8, the J call TRBJ2-5, with 10 bases that match TRBD2. Unmatched junction bases numbered 7, after V lost 2 bases and J lost 1 base. Per germline, CDR1 SGHVS and CDR2 FQNEAQ. The CDR3 has 17 residues. The CDR3 bases are TGTGCCAGCAGCTTAACGAGACTAGCGGGTTTCCAAGAGACCCAGTACTTC. It specifies CASSLTRLAGFQETQYF.

The gene calls are TRBV9 and TRBJ2-1; no reliable D call. The CDR3 consists of 16 residues. Trimming took off 0 bases at V and 6 bases at J, with 16 bases between the two ends. The germline gives CDR1 SGDLS, CDR2 YYNGEE. CDR3 DNA sequence: TGTGCCAGCAGCGTAGGTGGGGTCCTACTTTCCAATGAGCAGTTCTTC. This codes for CASSVGGVLLSNEQFF.

The chain joins TRBV21-1 to TRBJ2-5; the table gives TRBD1 as D, unverified against the DNA. TRBV21-1 is designated a pseudogene. The CDR3 is 18 amino acids. The CDR3 protein is CASSNTPGQGRVWETQYF. The CDR3, as DNA: TGTGCCAGCAGCAATACCCCCGGACAGGGGAGGGTATGGGAGACCCAGTACTTC.

This clone was seen a handful of times. This rearrangement joins TRBV28 to TRBJ1-5; TRBD1 is a possible D gene (5 bases). This CDR3 comprises 12 residues. Germline V gives CDR1 MDHEN, CDR2 SYDVKM. The V and J ends lost 11 bases and 0 bases respectively, with 8 bases between them. The chain's CDR3 is CACQGSNQPQHF. Written as DNA, the CDR3 is TGTGCCTGTCAGGGTAGCAATCAGCCCCAGCATTTT.

This chain links TRBV5-1 with TRBJ1-6; 8 bases line up with TRBD1. J lost 10 bases, V lost 3 bases, and 9 bases had no gene match. Germline CDR1 and CDR2: SGHRS and YFSETQ. The CDR3 consists of 15 residues. The CDR3 DNA reads TGCGCCAGCAGCTCGGACAGGGTGTATAGGTCACCCCTCCACTTT. Its translation: CASSSDRVYRSPLHF.

V usage is TRBV29-1 and J usage is TRBJ2-3; D is possibly TRBD2 (5 bases). The length of the CDR3 is 14 residues. Looked up from germline, CDR1 is SQVTM and CDR2 is ANQGSEA. V lost 8 bases to trimming and J lost 5 bases, with 20 bases between them. The CDR3: CSTEGEGELDTQYF. The DNA of the CDR3 is TGCAGCACCGAGGGAGAGGGAGAGCTAGATACGCAGTATTTT.

This clone was seen more than once but under ten times. This chain links TRBV28 with TRBJ2-7, with 9 bases that match TRBD2. The CDR3 is 21 amino acids. V gave up 4 bases and J gave up 3 bases; unmatched junction bases: 25. The germline gives CDR1 MDHEN, CDR2 SYDVKM. The DNA of the CDR3 is TGTGCCAGCAGTTATCCATTAAATCTAGCGGGGTGGTCCCGCTCGAGCTACGAGCAGTACTTC. Its protein product is CASSYPLNLAGWSRSSYEQYF. Combining the CDR3 with reference TRBV28 and TRBJ2-7 gives the whole variable domain DVKVTQSSRYLVKRTGEKVFLECVQDMDHENMFWYRQDPGLGLRLIYFSYDVKMKEKGDIPEGYSVSREKKERFSLILESASTNQTSMYLCASSYPLNLAGWSRSSYEQYFGPGTRLTVT.

The chain carries TRBV10-1 and TRBJ1-2; possibly TRBD1 for D (5 bases). The V gene lost 1 base and the J gene lost 8 bases, with 14 bases spanning the gap. CDR1 is WNHNN and CDR2 is SYGVQD in the germline V gene (reference sequence). CDR3 length: 14 amino acids. The CDR3 DNA follows: TGCGCCAGCAGTGAGTTTCAGGGAATCGGCGGCTACACCTTC. It specifies CASSEFQGIGGYTF.

The chain links TRBV10-3 to TRBJ2-3; TRBD2 agrees at 9 bases. Germline V gives CDR1 ENHRY, CDR2 SYGVKD. J gave up 6 bases and V 6 bases, and 13 bases lay outside the gene matches. The CDR3 has 16 amino acids. The DNA for the CDR3 is TGTGCCATCAGCGAGACGCTAGCGGGGAGGGGGGATACGCAGTATTTT. It translates to CAISETLAGRGDTQYF.

The gene calls are TRBV27 and TRBJ2-3; 14 nucleotides align to TRBD2. CDR3 length: 18 amino acids. Germline V gene data show CDR1 as MNHEY and CDR2 as SMNVEV (reference sequence). V gave up 5 bases and J gave up 0 bases; unmatched junction bases: 7. The CDR3 is CASSLRLAGGGSTDTQYF. Written as DNA, the CDR3 is TGTGCCAGCAGTCTCCGACTAGCGGGAGGGGGTAGCACAGATACGCAGTATTTT.

The gene calls are TRBV15 and TRBJ2-1, with 15 bases matching TRBD2. This CDR3 region has 15 residues. The ends lost 5 bases at V and 9 bases at J; junction bases unmatched: 5. Germline loops: CDR1 LNHNV, CDR2 YYDKDF (reference sequence). The CDR3 DNA reads as TGTGCCACCAGCTTAGGGACTAGCGGGAGGCCTGAGCAGTTCTTC. Translation gives CATSLGTSGRPEQFF. Combining the CDR3 with reference TRBV15 and TRBJ2-1 gives the whole variable domain DAMVIQNPRYQVTQFGKPVTLSCSQTLNHNVMYWYQQKSSQAPKLLFHYYDKDFNNEADTPDNFQSRRPNTSFCFLDIRSPGLGDTAMYLCATSLGTSGRPEQFFGPGTRLTVL.

The chain recombines TRBV7-8 with TRBJ1-1, with no clear D. The V gene lost 0 bases and the J gene lost 3 bases, with 8 bases spanning the gap. The CDR3 length is 14 residues. CDR1 is SGHVS, CDR2 FQNEAQ, per germline. This CDR3 is CASSLAIGYTEAFF. CDR3 DNA sequence: TGTGCCAGCAGCTTAGCGATTGGGTACACTGAAGCTTTCTTT.

This chain connects TRBV7-6 to TRBJ1-6; TRBD1 is a possible D gene (5 bases). CDR3 length: 16 amino acids. V was trimmed by 0 bases and J by 8 bases, leaving 14 bases between them. Germline V lookup: CDR1 SGHVS, CDR2 FNYEAQ. CDR3 region: CASSLARPRGDSPLHF. For the CDR3, the DNA is TGTGCCAGCAGCTTAGCTCGACCGAGAGGGGATTCACCCCTCCACTTT.

V gene TRBV19 combines with J gene TRBJ1-2, with TRBD1 as a possible D gene (5 bases). Per the germline V gene, CDR1 is LNHDA and CDR2 is SQIVND (reference sequence). The CDR3 totals 13 residues. Trimming took 3 bases from V and 8 from J, leaving 13 bases between them. CDR3 in amino acids: CASSIIQGDGYTF. DNA for the CDR3: TGTGCCAGTAGTATTATCCAGGGAGACGGCTACACCTTC.

CDR3 in amino acids: CASSLKGDYGYTF. The CDR3 DNA follows: TGTGCCAGCAGCTTAAAGGGGGACTATGGCTACACCTTC. V and J are TRBV11-2 and TRBJ1-2, with a weak D call TRBD1 (6 bases). The CDR3 has 13 residues. Germline values: CDR1 SGHAT, CDR2 FQNNGV. Trimming removed 2 bases at V and 3 bases at J, with 7 bases between.

V and J are TRBV5-3 and TRBJ2-7, with 8 bases identical to TRBD2. TRBV5-3 is assigned to the ORF class and has an uncertain function. The CDR3 is 17 amino acids. Trimming cost V 0 bases and J 3 bases; bases outside gene matches: 11. The CDR3 is CARSLAAPAGANYEQYF. The DNA for the CDR3 is TGTGCCAGAAGCTTGGCAGCGCCAGCGGGAGCCAACTACGAGCAGTACTTC.

J is TRBJ2-3 and V is TRBV11-3; 8 nucleotides agree with TRBD2. V trimming: 5 bases; J trimming: 11 bases; junction bases outside the gene matches: 15. CDR3 length: 15 amino acids. The germline gives CDR1 SGHNT, CDR2 YENEEA. CDR3 in amino acids: CASSVSGMNAGGQYF. As DNA, the CDR3 is TGTGCCAGCAGCGTTAGCGGGATGAACGCGGGTGGGCAGTATTTT.

V usage is TRBV4-2 and J usage is TRBJ1-2; D perhaps matches TRBD1 (6 bases). The ends were cut back, 1 base at V and 6 bases at J, with 9 bases in the middle. The CDR3 has 13 residues. Germline values: CDR1 LGHNA, CDR2 YNFKEQ. The DNA for the CDR3 is TGTGCCAGCAGCCAAGGGACAGCAGATGGCTACACCTTC. It specifies CASSQGTADGYTF.

The table lists this clone with a few counts. The J gene is TRBJ1-2, the V gene TRBV15, with 7 bases fitting TRBD1. CDR1 is LNHNV, CDR2 YYDKDF, per germline (reference sequence). The CDR3 is 13 amino acids. Trimming removed 5 bases from V and 7 bases from J; junction bases left unmatched: 7. Written as DNA, the CDR3 is TGTGCCACCAGCCTAGGACAGGAACCTGGCTACACCTTC. Protein sequence: CATSLGQEPGYTF.

This clone was seen once. This chain joins TRBV7-6 and TRBJ2-1, with a tentative D call TRBD1 (6 bases). Trimming removed 2 bases from V and 7 bases from J, with 12 bases in between. The CDR3 contains 14 residues. The germline gives CDR1 SGHVS, CDR2 FNYEAQ. CDR3 sequence reads: CASSLRGNRNEQFF. The CDR3 DNA reads as TGTGCCAGCAGCTTAAGGGGGAACAGGAATGAGCAGTTCTTC.

The chain combines TRBV6-4 with TRBJ2-7, with TRBD2 matching 12 bases. From germline, CDR1 is MRHNA and CDR2 SNTAGT. This CDR3 region has 21 residues. The J segment lost 5 bases and the V segment lost 2 bases, leaving 22 bases of the junction unmatched. The CDR3 here is CASSDPMASGRALTPTDEQYF. The CDR3 DNA follows: TGTGCCAGCAGTGACCCTATGGCTAGCGGGAGGGCCCTAACGCCTACTGACGAGCAGTACTTC.

J is TRBJ2-7 and V is TRBV27; D ambiguous. Trimming stripped 4 bases from V and 5 bases from J, with 9 bases between. Germline assignment: CDR1 MNHEY and CDR2 SMNVEV (reference sequence). This CDR3 comprises 12 residues. CDR3 protein: CASSSAVNEQYF. As DNA, the CDR3 is TGTGCCAGCAGTTCCGCAGTAAACGAGCAGTACTTC.

V is TRBV27 and J is TRBJ1-1; possibly TRBD1 for D (5 bases). Germline CDR1 is MNHEY and CDR2 is SMNVEV (reference sequence). The CDR3 consists of 13 residues. Trimming took off 3 bases at V and 0 bases at J, with 5 bases between the two ends. In nucleotides, the CDR3 is TGTGCCAGCAGTTTGGGACTGAACACTGAAGCTTTCTTT. Its translation is CASSLGLNTEAFF.

This chain uses TRBV10-1 with TRBJ2-1; D gene ambiguous. The CDR3 covers 13 residues. Trimming pared 6 bases from V and 10 bases from J, leaving 16 bases between. Germline CDR1 and CDR2: WNHNN and SYGVQD (reference sequence). CDR3 sequence (DNA): TGCGCCAGCAGCCCAGTGGTGAACGGGGAGCAGTTCTTC. The encoded protein is CASSPVVNGEQFF.

This chain uses TRBV5-4 with TRBJ2-5; the match to TRBD2 covers 9 bases. CDR1 SGHNT and CDR2 YYREEE come from the germline V gene (reference sequence). J lost 5 bases, V lost 2 bases, and 7 bases had no gene match. CDR3 length: 15 amino acids. The CDR3 sequence is CASSFSSSGTETQYF. In nucleotides, the CDR3 is TGTGCCAGCAGCTTTTCGTCTAGCGGGACGGAGACCCAGTACTTC.

The rearrangement links TRBV9 to TRBJ2-6; a weak D match, TRBD1 (6 bases). Trimming shortened V by 2 bases and J by 0 bases, and 6 bases separated the two germline ends. Germline values: CDR1 SGDLS, CDR2 YYNGEE. This CDR3 region has 15 residues. CDR3: CASSVRGSGANVLTF. Here the CDR3 DNA reads TGTGCCAGCAGCGTCAGGGGCTCTGGGGCCAACGTCCTGACTTTC. Full variable domain (rest looked up from reference TRBV9 and TRBJ2-6): DSGVTQTPKHLITATGQRVTLRCSPRSGDLSVYWYQQSLDQGLQFLIQYYNGEERAKGNILERFSAQQFPDLHSELNLSSLELGDSALYFCASSVRGSGANVLTFGAGSRLTVL.

This chain joins TRBV27 and TRBJ2-1; 7 bases agree with TRBD2. The CDR3 consists of 14 residues. Germline CDR1 MNHEY, CDR2 SMNVEV (reference sequence). Unmatched junction bases numbered 5, after V lost 6 bases and J lost 3 bases. CDR3 coding DNA: TGTGCCAGCAGAGCGGGAAGTAGCTACAATGAGCAGTTCTTC. Its protein product is CASRAGSSYNEQFF.

The chain links TRBV27 to TRBJ1-4; the match to TRBD1 covers 10 bases. Germline V gives CDR1 MNHEY, CDR2 SMNVEV (reference sequence). J was trimmed by 8 bases and V by 3 bases; bases with no gene match: 9. The CDR3 is made up of 16 amino acids. CDR3 nucleotides: TGTGCCAGCAGTTTTAGCGACAGGGGGCTCGGGGAAAAACTGTTTTTT. This translates into CASSFSDRGLGEKLFF. The full variable domain, with the rest looked up from reference TRBV27 and TRBJ1-4, is EAQVTQNPRYLITVTGKKLTVTCSQNMNHEYMSWYRQDPGLGLRQIYYSMNVEVTDKGDVPEGYKVSRKEKRNFPLILESPSPNQTSLYFCASSFSDRGLGEKLFFGSGTQLSVL.

The chain recombines TRBV4-2 with TRBJ2-3; tentatively, D is TRBD2 (6 bases). CDR3 length: 16 amino acids. The V gene's germline CDR1 is LGHNA and CDR2 YNFKEQ. V lost 0 bases, J lost 5 bases, and 15 bases lay in between. The CDR3 spells CASSQDMPGEVDTQYF. The CDR3 DNA reads as TGTGCCAGCAGCCAAGATATGCCGGGAGAGGTAGATACGCAGTATTTT.

This chain joins TRBV7-2 and TRBJ2-7; 8 positions match TRBD2. CDR3 size: 15 residues. Germline-derived CDR1 and CDR2 are SGHTA and FQGNSA. Trimming cost V 2 bases and J 3 bases; bases outside gene matches: 6. This chain's CDR3 is CASSLPRLAHYEQYF. CDR3 nucleotides: TGTGCCAGCAGCTTACCTCGACTAGCGCACTACGAGCAGTACTTC.